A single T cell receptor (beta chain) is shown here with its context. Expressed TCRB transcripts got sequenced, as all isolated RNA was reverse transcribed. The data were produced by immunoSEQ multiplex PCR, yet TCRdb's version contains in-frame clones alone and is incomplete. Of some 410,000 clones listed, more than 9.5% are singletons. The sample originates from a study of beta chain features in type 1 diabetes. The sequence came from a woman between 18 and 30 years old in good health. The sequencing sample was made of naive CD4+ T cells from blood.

CDR3 region: CSVGEGRRDQPQHF. The CDR3, as DNA: TGCAGCGTTGGGGAAGGGAGGCGGGATCAGCCCCAGCATTTT. J is TRBJ1-5 and V is TRBV29-1; D not resolved. The germline V and J ends were trimmed by 4 bases and 5 bases, with 15 bases remaining between them. This CDR3 is built from 14 residues. CDR1 is SQVTM and CDR2 is ANQGSEA in the germline V gene.